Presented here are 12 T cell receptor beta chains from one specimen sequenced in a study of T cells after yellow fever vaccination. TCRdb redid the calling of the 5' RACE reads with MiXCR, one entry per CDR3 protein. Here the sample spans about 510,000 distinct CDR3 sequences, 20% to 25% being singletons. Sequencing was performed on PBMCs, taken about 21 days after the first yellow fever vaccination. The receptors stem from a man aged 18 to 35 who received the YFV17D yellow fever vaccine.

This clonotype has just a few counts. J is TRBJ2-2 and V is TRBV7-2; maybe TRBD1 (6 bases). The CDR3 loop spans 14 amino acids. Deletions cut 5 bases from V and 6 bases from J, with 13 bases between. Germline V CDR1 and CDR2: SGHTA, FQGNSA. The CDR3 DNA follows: TGTGCCAGCAGCGAGTCAGGGGTAGCCGGGGAGCTGTTTTTT. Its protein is CASSESGVAGELFF. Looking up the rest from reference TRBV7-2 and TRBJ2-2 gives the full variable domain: GAGVSQSPSNKVTEKGKDVELRCDPISGHTALYWYRQSLGQGLEFLIYFQGNSAPDKSGLPSDRFSAERTGGSVSTLTIQRTQQEDSAVYLCASSESGVAGELFFGEGSRLTVL.

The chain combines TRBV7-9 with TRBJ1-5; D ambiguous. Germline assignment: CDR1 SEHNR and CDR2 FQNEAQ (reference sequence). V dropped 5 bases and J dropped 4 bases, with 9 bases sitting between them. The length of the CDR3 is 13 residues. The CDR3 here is CASSQHPNQPQHF. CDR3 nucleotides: TGTGCCAGCAGCCAACACCCTAATCAGCCCCAGCATTTT.

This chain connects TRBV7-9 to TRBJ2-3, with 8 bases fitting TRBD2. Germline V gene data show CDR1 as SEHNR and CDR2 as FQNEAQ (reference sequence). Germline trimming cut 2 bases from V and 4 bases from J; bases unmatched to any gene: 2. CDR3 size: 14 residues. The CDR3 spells CASSLTSGPDTQYF. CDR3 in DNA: TGTGCCAGCAGCTTAACTAGCGGCCCAGATACGCAGTATTTT.

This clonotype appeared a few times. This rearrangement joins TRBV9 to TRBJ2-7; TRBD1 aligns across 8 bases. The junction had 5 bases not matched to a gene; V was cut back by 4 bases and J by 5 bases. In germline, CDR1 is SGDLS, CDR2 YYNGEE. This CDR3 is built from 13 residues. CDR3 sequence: CASSPNRGNEQYF. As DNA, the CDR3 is TGTGCCAGCAGCCCTAACAGGGGGAACGAGCAGTACTTC.

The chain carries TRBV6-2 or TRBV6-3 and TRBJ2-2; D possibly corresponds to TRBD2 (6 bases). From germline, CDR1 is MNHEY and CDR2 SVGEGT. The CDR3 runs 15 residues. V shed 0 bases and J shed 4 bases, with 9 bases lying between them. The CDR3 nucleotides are TGTGCCAGCAGTTACTCGACTAGAGGCACCGGGGAGCTGTTTTTT. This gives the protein CASSYSTRGTGELFF.

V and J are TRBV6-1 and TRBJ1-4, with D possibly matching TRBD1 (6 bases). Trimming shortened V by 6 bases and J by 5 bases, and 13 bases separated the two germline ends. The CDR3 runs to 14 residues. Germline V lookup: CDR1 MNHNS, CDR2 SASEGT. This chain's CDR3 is CASRGGGTNEKLFF. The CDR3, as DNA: TGTGCCAGCAGGGGGGGCGGGACGAATGAAAAACTGTTTTTT.

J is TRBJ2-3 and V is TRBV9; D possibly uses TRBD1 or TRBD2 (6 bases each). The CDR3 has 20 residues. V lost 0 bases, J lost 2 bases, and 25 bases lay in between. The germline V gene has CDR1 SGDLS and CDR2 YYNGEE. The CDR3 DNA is TGTGCCAGCAGCGTAGGATCGAGGGGAAGGGCAGGGGACTTCACAGATACGCAGTATTTT. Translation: CASSVGSRGRAGDFTDTQYF.

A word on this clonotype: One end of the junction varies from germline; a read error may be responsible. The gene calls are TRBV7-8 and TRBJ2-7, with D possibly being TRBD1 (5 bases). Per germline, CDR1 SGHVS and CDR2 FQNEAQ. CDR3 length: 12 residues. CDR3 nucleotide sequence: TGTGCCAGCACCCCAGACGCGACAGAGCAGGACTTC. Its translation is CASTPDATEQDF.

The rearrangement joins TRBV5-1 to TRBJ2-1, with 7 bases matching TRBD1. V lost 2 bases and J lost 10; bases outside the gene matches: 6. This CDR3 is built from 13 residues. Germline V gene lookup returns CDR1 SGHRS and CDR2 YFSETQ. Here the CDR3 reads CASSLTGVWEQFF. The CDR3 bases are TGCGCCAGCAGCTTAACAGGGGTTTGGGAGCAGTTCTTC.

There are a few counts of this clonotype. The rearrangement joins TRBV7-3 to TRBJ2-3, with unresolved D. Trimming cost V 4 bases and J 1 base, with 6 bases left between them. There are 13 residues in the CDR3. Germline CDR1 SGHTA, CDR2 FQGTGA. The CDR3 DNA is TGTGCCAGCAGCTCTTGGGGCACAGATACGCAGTATTTT. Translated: CASSSWGTDTQYF.

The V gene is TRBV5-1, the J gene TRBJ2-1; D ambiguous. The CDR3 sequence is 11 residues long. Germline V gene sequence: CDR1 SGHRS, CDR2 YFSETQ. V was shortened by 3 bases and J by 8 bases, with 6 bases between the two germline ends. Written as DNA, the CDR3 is TGCGCCAGCAGCTCGGACCATGAGCAGTTCTTC. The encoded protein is CASSSDHEQFF. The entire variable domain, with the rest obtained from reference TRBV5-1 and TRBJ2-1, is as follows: KAGVTQTPRYLIKTRGQQVTLSCSPISGHRSVSWYQQTPGQGLQFLFEYFSETQRNKGNFPGRFSGRQFSNSRSEMNVSTLELGDSALYLCASSSDHEQFFGPGTRLTVL.

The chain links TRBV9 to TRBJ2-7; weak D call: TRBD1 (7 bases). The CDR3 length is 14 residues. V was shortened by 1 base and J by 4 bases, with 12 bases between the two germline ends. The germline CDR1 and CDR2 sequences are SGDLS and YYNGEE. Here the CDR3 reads CASSVQGGTYEQYF. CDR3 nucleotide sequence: TGTGCCAGCAGCGTACAGGGGGGTACTTACGAGCAGTACTTC.